This T cell receptor (beta chain) was captured by sequencing in a study of T cells in Graves' hyperthyroidism and ophthalmopathy. Using around 10 ml of fresh peripheral blood, PBMCs were prepared. Many counts were recorded for this clonotype. RNA transcripts served as the template for amplifying TCR beta CDR3 regions. TCR CDR3 underwent first-round RT-PCR with the HTBI primer set. TCRdb re-called the multiplex PCR reads through MiXCR, storing one row per CDR3 protein. This sample yields around 290,000 distinct CDR3 sequences, of which less than 15% are seen a single time; almost 8% belongs to the top ten. Trimming took 10 bases from V and 7 from J; bases not matched to a gene: 15. The CDR3 has 15 residues.

The chain links TRBV12-3 or TRBV12-4 to TRBJ2-5, with 10 bases that match TRBD1. The sequence was obtained from a woman in her twenties or thirties with Graves' hyperthyroidism that later progressed to Graves' ophthalmopathy. The sequenced sample was blood. Written as DNA, the CDR3 is TGTGCCACCAATGCGGGACAGGGGTTTTGGGGGACCCAGTACTTC. Its protein product is CATNAGQGFWGTQYF.